The sequence of this T cell receptor (beta chain) was determined in a study of cytomegalovirus exposure and HLA in healthy donors. Assay: immunoSEQ multiplex PCR; the TCRdb copy retains only in-frame clones and omits some. Among over 100,000 clones listed, about 95% were seen once. Trimming cost V 1 base and J 5 bases, with 11 bases left between them. This CDR3 has 15 residues. Germline CDR1 is SEHNR and CDR2 is FQNEAQ (reference sequence). Specimen: PBMCs. J is TRBJ2-2 and V is TRBV7-9; D perhaps matches TRBD1 (5 bases). This receptor was taken from a woman between 18 and 29 years old in good health and CMV-seronegative. The CDR3 DNA sequence: TGTGCCAGCAGCTTAGGATCCCCAGGGACCGGGGAGCTGTTTTTT. It is translated as CASSLGSPGTGELFF.